A single sample is the source of the 22 T cell receptor beta chains below, sequenced in a study of blood T cells in healthy people across ages. With a J-beta primer mix and a sample-barcoded 5' primer, a second PCR ran roughly 6 to 12 cycles. TCRdb reprocessed the 5' RACE reads via MiXCR and lists one record per CDR3 protein. The sample has around 710,000 distinct CDR3 sequences; about 40% are singletons. Specimen: blood. The receptors here all came from a woman between 55 and 75 years old in good health.

The gene calls are TRBV29-1 and TRBJ2-3; 11 bases align to TRBD2. CDR1 is SQVTM and CDR2 is ANQGSEA in the germline V gene. With V trimmed by 1 base and J by 2 bases, 2 bases remained unmatched. The CDR3 loop spans 15 amino acids. Written as DNA, the CDR3 is TGCAGCGTTGAAGGACTAGCGGGGTACACAGATACGCAGTATTTT. The encoded protein is CSVEGLAGYTDTQYF.

The rearrangement joins TRBV29-1 to TRBJ2-5, with a weak D call TRBD2 (6 bases). The CDR3 totals 14 residues. Germline lookup yields CDR1 SQVTM and CDR2 ANQGSEA. Trimming took off 0 bases at V and 5 bases at J, with 13 bases between the two ends. The CDR3: CSVEDGGVGETQYF. In DNA, the CDR3 is TGCAGCGTTGAAGATGGAGGGGTGGGGGAGACCCAGTACTTC.

This clonotype was counted between two and nine times. This chain joins TRBV6-5 and TRBJ1-6; D gene unclear. Per the germline V gene, CDR1 is MNHEY and CDR2 is SVGAGI. V lost 3 bases, J lost 9 bases, and 18 bases lay in between. The CDR3 spans 16 residues. For the CDR3, the DNA is TGTGCCAGCAGTTATAATTGGATTTCGTCAAGTTCACCCCTCCACTTT. Translating it yields CASSYNWISSSSPLHF.

With regard to this clonotype: One end of the junction does not line up with germline, which may come from a read error. The chain is built from TRBV6-5 and TRBJ2-4; perhaps TRBD2 as D (6 bases). With the DNA end fitting TRBJ2-7 better, the J assignment may be wrong. The CDR3 is 15 amino acids. The germline V gene has CDR1 MNHEY and CDR2 SVGAGI. The CDR3 loop reads CACRRNQGSGYEQYF. DNA for the CDR3: TGTGCCTGCAGACGTAATCAGGGAAGCGGGTACGAGCAGTACTTC.

This clonotype was recorded once. The V and J genes are TRBV18 and TRBJ1-4, with D perhaps matching TRBD1 (5 bases). The CDR3 is 15 residues long. Trimming took off 5 bases at V and 3 bases at J, with 13 bases between the two ends. Germline-derived CDR1 and CDR2 are KGHSH and LQKENI. DNA of the CDR3: TGTGCCAGCTCATGGGACGCCCTGGCTAATGAAAAACTGTTTTTT. This gives the protein CASSWDALANEKLFF. Using reference TRBV18 and TRBJ1-4 for the parts outside the CDR3, the full variable domain is NAGVMQNPRHLVRRRGQEARLRCSPMKGHSHVYWYRQLPEEGLKFMVYLQKENIIDESGMPKERFSAEFPKEGPSILRIQQVVRGDSAAYFCASSWDALANEKLFFGSGTQLSVL.

This clonotype was seen a single time. This sequence may be a read error, since a much larger clone differs from it by one base. The rearrangement uses TRBV7-2 and TRBJ2-3; 8 nucleotides line up with TRBD2. The germline CDR1 and CDR2 sequences are SGHTA and FQGNSA. The CDR3 sequence is 15 residues long. CDR3 residues: CAGSKDSGKSDTQYF. The DNA of the CDR3 is TGTGCCGGCAGCAAAGATAGCGGGAAATCAGATACGCAGTATTTT.

This chain joins TRBV7-8 and TRBJ2-5; 10 nucleotides match TRBD2. Germline V gene data show CDR1 as SGHVS and CDR2 as FQNEAQ. The V gene end was trimmed by 2 bases and the J gene end by 0 bases; junction bases not matched to a gene: 6. The CDR3 contains 17 residues. CDR3 DNA sequence: TGTGCCAGCAGCTTAATGAGAGCGGGAGGGAACCAAGAGACCCAGTACTTC. Translating it yields CASSLMRAGGNQETQYF.

This clonotype was recorded a few times. The chain has TRBV20-1 and TRBJ1-4, with D uncertain. Germline CDR1 and CDR2: DFQATT and SNEGSKA (reference sequence). There are 13 residues in the CDR3. Deletions cut 1 base from V and 8 bases from J, with 11 bases between. DNA of the CDR3: TGCAGTGCTAGAGCTGCGGTACAGGAAAAACTGTTTTTT. It encodes CSARAAVQEKLFF.

This clonotype was picked up a small number of times. The V call is TRBV7-6, the J call TRBJ2-3; 9 bases align to TRBD2. Trimming removed 8 bases from V and 7 bases from J; junction bases left unmatched: 7. Germline loops: CDR1 SGHVS, CDR2 FNYEAQ. The CDR3 spans 13 residues. CDR3 residues: CASVLAGANTQYF. The CDR3 bases are TGTGCCAGCGTATTAGCGGGAGCAAATACGCAGTATTTT.

As to this clonotype: At one end the junction does not follow the germline gene, possibly because of a read error. V and J are TRBV6-6 and TRBJ1-6, with 9 positions matching TRBD1. Germline-derived CDR1 and CDR2 are MNHNY and SVGAGI (reference sequence). CDR3 length: 15 amino acids. Here the CDR3 reads CASNPGQGANSPLHF. The CDR3 DNA reads TGCGCCAGCAACCCGGGACAGGGAGCTAATTCACCCCTCCACTTT.

The sample holds a few counts of this clonotype. The chain employs TRBV20-1 and TRBJ1-5, with TRBD1 identical over 7 bases. J was trimmed by 7 bases and V by 2 bases; bases with no gene match: 14. Germline values: CDR1 DFQATT, CDR2 SNEGSKA (reference sequence). CDR3 length: 16 amino acids. The CDR3 loop reads CSARHSGTVGNQPQHF. Written as DNA, the CDR3 is TGCAGTGCTAGACATTCCGGGACAGTGGGGAACCAGCCCCAGCATTTT.

This clonotype was detected a few times. Being one base from a much bigger clone, this may be a read error. DNA of the CDR3: TGTGCCAGCAGCTCCCCGGGCAATGAGCAGTTCTTC. Amino acid sequence: CASSSPGNEQFF. The rearrangement joins TRBV7-6 to TRBJ2-1; D ambiguous. The CDR3 length is 12 residues. V lost 4 bases to trimming and J lost 6 bases, with 7 bases between them. CDR1 and CDR2 from the germline V gene are SGHVS and FNYEAQ.

This clonotype was detected ten times or more. V is TRBV4-1 and J is TRBJ2-5, with no clear D. Trimming cost V 1 base and J 5 bases, with 11 bases left between them. Germline loops: CDR1 MGHRA, CDR2 YSYEKL. There are 14 residues in the CDR3. CDR3 sequence (DNA): TGCGCCAGCAGCCAAGTTTTGGGAAGGGAGACCCAGTACTTC. Translation: CASSQVLGRETQYF.

There are a few counts of this clonotype. A read error may produce the germline difference seen at one junction end. The CDR3 protein is CATSDPPYSGRADTQYF. In nucleotides, the CDR3 is TGCGCCACCAGTGATCCACCCTATAGCGGACGTGCAGATACGCAGTATTTT. The chain links TRBV24-1 to TRBJ2-3; tentatively, D is TRBD2 (6 bases). This CDR3 is built from 17 residues. CDR1 KGHDR and CDR2 SFDVKD come from the germline V gene.

This clonotype was seen only a few times. The V call is TRBV29-1, the J call TRBJ1-2, with D unresolved. The V and J ends lost 4 bases and 8 bases respectively, with 5 bases between them. The germline V gene has CDR1 SQVTM and CDR2 ANQGSEA. The CDR3 runs 9 residues. CDR3 protein: CSVVEGYTF. The CDR3 bases are TGCAGCGTTGTCGAAGGCTACACCTTC.

V and J are TRBV20-1 and TRBJ2-1, with 7 positions matching TRBD2. Per the germline V gene, CDR1 is DFQATT and CDR2 is SNEGSKA (reference sequence). The length of the CDR3 is 13 residues. Trimming removed 6 bases from V and 10 bases from J; junction bases left unmatched: 12. The CDR3 bases are TGCAGTGCCTGGGAGGGAGGGATGTACGAGCAGTTCTTC. It specifies CSAWEGGMYEQFF.

The genes are TRBV20-1 and TRBJ2-4, with 9 bases lining up with TRBD1. The DNA end lines up better with TRBJ2-7; the J call may be wrong. The CDR3 is 18 residues long. Per the germline V gene, CDR1 is DFQATT and CDR2 is SNEGSKA (reference sequence). DNA for the CDR3: TGCAGTGCTAGAGCCTTGGGGGGACAGGGTTATATGGTCGACGAGCAGTACTTC. Its translation is CSARALGGQGYMVDEQYF.

The chain combines TRBV5-1 with TRBJ1-1; tentatively, D is TRBD1 (5 bases). The V end was cut by 0 bases, the J end by 4 bases, with 10 bases between. Germline V CDR1 and CDR2: SGHRS, YFSETQ. The CDR3 has 14 amino acids. This CDR3 is CASSLGSGFTEAFF. In DNA form, the CDR3 reads TGCGCCAGCAGCTTGGGTTCAGGGTTCACTGAAGCTTTCTTT.

Remarks on this clonotype: With a much larger clone just one base away, this may be a read error. This rearrangement joins TRBV29-1 to TRBJ2-4, with 8 bases lining up with TRBD2. Germline V gives CDR1 SQVTM, CDR2 ANQGSEA. The CDR3 extends over 14 amino acids. J gave up 13 bases and V 7 bases, and 18 bases lay outside the gene matches. The CDR3 is CSGGSGTRPYKQYF. The CDR3 DNA is TGCAGCGGCGGCTCCGGGACTAGACCCTACAAGCAGTACTTC.

The table lists this clonotype with many counts. The chain combines TRBV12-3 or TRBV12-4 with TRBJ2-1; maybe TRBD2 (5 bases). Trimming took off 5 bases at V and 10 bases at J, with 12 bases between the two ends. The CDR3 has 12 amino acids. Here the CDR3 DNA reads TGTGCCAGCAGTCCTAGCACTCTAGAGCAGTTCTTC. It codes for CASSPSTLEQFF.

The gene calls are TRBV13 and TRBJ2-1, with D perhaps TRBD2 (6 bases). Germline V gene lookup returns CDR1 PRHDT and CDR2 FYEKMQ (reference sequence). This CDR3 has 14 residues. Trimming cost V 0 bases and J 7 bases, with 10 bases left between them. CDR3 sequence (DNA): TGTGCCAGCAGCTTAGGCGGCCGGGAGAATGAGCAGTTCTTC. Encoded protein: CASSLGGRENEQFF.

The sample holds many counts of this clonotype. The gene calls are TRBV20-1 and TRBJ2-1; TRBD2 agrees at 7 bases. Germline values: CDR1 DFQATT, CDR2 SNEGSKA (reference sequence). The CDR3 loop spans 16 amino acids. The J segment lost 8 bases and the V segment lost 0 bases, leaving 13 bases of the junction unmatched. The CDR3 loop is CSARDKRLAETYEQFF. The CDR3 DNA is TGCAGTGCTAGAGATAAACGACTAGCTGAAACCTATGAGCAGTTCTTC.